Listed below are T cell receptor beta chains from one sample, sequenced in a study of beta chain features in type 1 diabetes. Measured with immunoSEQ multiplex PCR; TCRdb has only the in-frame clones, and not every one. The data show hundreds of thousands of clones, with about 32% seen just once and 0.05% to 0.065% held by the top ten. Sequenced sample: naive CD4+ T cells from blood. The receptors come from a man aged 18 to 30 in good health. The CDR3 runs from the conserved cysteine through the conserved F or W. The D gene is left open where the match is weak.

len: 12; v_gene: TRBV4-1; j_gene: TRBJ2-3; d_gene: -; CDR3aa: CASSQPRDTQYF
len: 15; v_gene: TRBV7-9; j_gene: TRBJ2-5; d_gene: -; CDR3aa: CASSLAIRGAETQYF
len: 14; v_gene: TRBV30; j_gene: TRBJ2-3; d_gene: -; CDR3aa: CAGQGGALTDTQYF
len: 14; v_gene: TRBV11-2; j_gene: TRBJ2-5; d_gene: -; CDR3aa: CASSLVGFQETQYF
len: 17; v_gene: TRBV11-2; j_gene: TRBJ2-4; d_gene: -; CDR3aa: CASSPITVLLAKNIQYF
len: 14; v_gene: TRBV6-5; j_gene: TRBJ2-1; d_gene: -; CDR3aa: CASSLPRVPNEQFF
len: 14; v_gene: TRBV6-6; j_gene: TRBJ2-1; d_gene: TRBD2; CDR3aa: CASRLSGTSNEQFF
len: 16; v_gene: TRBV11-3; j_gene: TRBJ2-1; d_gene: TRBD1; CDR3aa: CASSGDRGSSYNEQFF
len: 15; v_gene: TRBV30; j_gene: TRBJ2-1; d_gene: TRBD2; CDR3aa: CAWNLRFGRAGEQFF
len: 15; v_gene: TRBV27; j_gene: TRBJ1-5; d_gene: TRBD1; CDR3aa: CASSPKRQGYQPQHF
len: 13; v_gene: TRBV10-3; j_gene: TRBJ1-2; d_gene: TRBD1; CDR3aa: CAISEDRVDGYTF
len: 15; v_gene: TRBV7-2; j_gene: TRBJ2-1; d_gene: -; CDR3aa: CASLVGPRSDNEQFF
len: 15; v_gene: TRBV10-3; j_gene: TRBJ1-5; d_gene: -; CDR3aa: CAISDLGRSNQPQHF
len: 14; v_gene: TRBV29-1; j_gene: TRBJ1-5; d_gene: -; CDR3aa: CSVAQGASNQPQHF
len: 12; v_gene: TRBV29-1; j_gene: TRBJ1-5; d_gene: -; CDR3aa: CSVGEGDQPQHF
len: 12; v_gene: TRBV7-2; j_gene: TRBJ1-2; d_gene: -; CDR3aa: CASSLQSYGYTF
len: 12; v_gene: TRBV6-5; j_gene: TRBJ1-1; d_gene: TRBD1; CDR3aa: CATRPGGTEAFF
len: 15; v_gene: TRBV30; j_gene: TRBJ2-7; d_gene: TRBD2; CDR3aa: CAWSVLLADAYEQYF
len: 14; v_gene: TRBV30; j_gene: TRBJ2-2; d_gene: -; CDR3aa: CAWSLTTNTGELFF
len: 15; v_gene: TRBV9; j_gene: TRBJ2-3; d_gene: TRBD1; CDR3aa: CASSLGGRSTDTQYF
len: 15; v_gene: TRBV7-2; j_gene: TRBJ2-1; d_gene: -; CDR3aa: CASSLDGTAYNEQFF
len: 14; v_gene: TRBV7-9; j_gene: TRBJ2-7; d_gene: TRBD2; CDR3aa: CASSLGTSVLEQYF
len: 14; v_gene: TRBV7-8; j_gene: TRBJ1-1; d_gene: -; CDR3aa: CASSLARQNTEAFF
len: 14; v_gene: TRBV7-2; j_gene: TRBJ2-5; d_gene: -; CDR3aa: CASSSRAIEETQYF
len: 15; v_gene: TRBV2; j_gene: TRBJ2-3; d_gene: -; CDR3aa: CASGSRDSREDTQYF
len: 11; v_gene: TRBV2; j_gene: TRBJ2-1; d_gene: -; CDR3aa: CASSPYNEQFF
len: 16; v_gene: TRBV7-7; j_gene: TRBJ2-3; d_gene: TRBD2; CDR3aa: CASSSGLAGGTDTQYF
len: 14; v_gene: TRBV30; j_gene: TRBJ1-1; d_gene: -; CDR3aa: CAWSWEARSTEAFF
len: 15; v_gene: TRBV30; j_gene: TRBJ2-3; d_gene: TRBD2; CDR3aa: CAGGGLAGGTDTQYF
len: 14; v_gene: TRBV29-1; j_gene: TRBJ2-7; d_gene: TRBD1; CDR3aa: CSVDQTGARYEQYF
len: 11; v_gene: TRBV2; j_gene: TRBJ1-1; d_gene: TRBD1; CDR3aa: CATSTGTEAFF
len: 16; v_gene: TRBV9; j_gene: TRBJ2-1; d_gene: TRBD2; CDR3aa: CASSATGLAGVNEQFF
len: 15; v_gene: TRBV19; j_gene: TRBJ2-1; d_gene: -; CDR3aa: CASSMRGLASPEQFF
len: 17; v_gene: TRBV7-9; j_gene: TRBJ2-7; d_gene: TRBD2; CDR3aa: CASSLAGGLAGTYEQYF
len: 16; v_gene: TRBV7-9; j_gene: TRBJ2-3; d_gene: TRBD2; CDR3aa: CASSSRLAGNADTQYF
len: 16; v_gene: TRBV7-2; j_gene: TRBJ2-6; d_gene: -; CDR3aa: CASSSRPISGANVLTF
len: 16; v_gene: TRBV30; j_gene: TRBJ2-7; d_gene: TRBD2; CDR3aa: CAWTGMGGDRSYEQYF
len: 15; v_gene: TRBV6-1; j_gene: TRBJ2-7; d_gene: -; CDR3aa: CASSEGGTSAYEQYF
len: 11; v_gene: TRBV29-1; j_gene: TRBJ2-1; d_gene: TRBD2; CDR3aa: CSSGGIDEQFF
len: 14; v_gene: TRBV5-1; j_gene: TRBJ2-5; d_gene: TRBD2; CDR3aa: CASSLSSGRWPQYF
len: 16; v_gene: TRBV9; j_gene: TRBJ2-3; d_gene: TRBD2; CDR3aa: CASSVSSGRARDTQYF
len: 11; v_gene: TRBV6-5; j_gene: TRBJ2-7; d_gene: TRBD2; CDR3aa: CATGRAYEQYF
len: 13; v_gene: TRBV19; j_gene: TRBJ2-1; d_gene: TRBD2; CDR3aa: CATRLAGAGEQFF
len: 11; v_gene: TRBV10-3; j_gene: TRBJ1-1; d_gene: -; CDR3aa: CAISESGKAFF
len: 19; v_gene: TRBV5-6; j_gene: TRBJ2-7; d_gene: -; CDR3aa: CASSDHPDSRSPAFGEQYF
len: 15; v_gene: TRBV30; j_gene: TRBJ2-5; d_gene: -; CDR3aa: CASLYKSTGVETQYF
len: 13; v_gene: TRBV27; j_gene: TRBJ2-7; d_gene: -; CDR3aa: CASSLVGVYEQYF
len: 14; v_gene: TRBV29-1; j_gene: TRBJ2-1; d_gene: TRBD2; CDR3aa: CSVEGTSGSEEQFF
len: 15; v_gene: TRBV30; j_gene: TRBJ2-5; d_gene: TRBD1; CDR3aa: CAWSPKAGGAETQYF
len: 16; v_gene: TRBV28; j_gene: TRBJ2-6; d_gene: TRBD1; CDR3aa: CASRGQGGSGANVLTF
len: 13; v_gene: TRBV18; j_gene: TRBJ2-1; d_gene: -; CDR3aa: CASSLHRNNEQFF
len: 15; v_gene: TRBV19; j_gene: TRBJ2-6; d_gene: -; CDR3aa: CASSREELGANVLTF